The subject of this entry is one TCR beta chain. The data derive from a study of control samples from healthy donors and cancer patients. The germline CDR1 and CDR2 sequences are KGHDR and SFDVKD. V lost 3 bases, J lost 6 bases, and 2 bases stayed unmatched. The CDR3 is 14 amino acids. Libraries were prepared by immunoSEQ multiplex PCR; TCRdb keeps only in-frame clonotypes and omits some of them. The table records about 120,000 clones, more than 75% of them present only once. The gene calls are TRBV24-1 and TRBJ1-5; 9 bases align to TRBD1. Sequencing was carried out using blood. This TCR was sampled from a man in his thirties or forties in good health. The CDR3 is CATSDTGGVQPQHF. CDR3 nucleotide sequence: TGTGCCACCAGTGATACAGGGGGCGTTCAGCCCCAGCATTTT.